These T cell receptor beta chains were read from a single sample in a study of T-cell reconstitution after alpha-beta-depleted transplantation in children. TCRdb reanalysed the PCR reads using MiXCR and keeps one entry per CDR3 protein. In the table there are fewer than 550,000 distinct CDR3 sequences, about 10% of which are singletons. The starting material was PBMCs, mostly from graft donor cells, obtained 180 days after TCRalphabeta/CD19-depleted stem cell transplant. Receptors were obtained from a female patient between 2 and 10 years old who had a stem cell transplant for aplastic anemia, so the T cells may come from the graft donor. The CDR3 runs from the conserved cysteine through the conserved F or W. The order of the fields is D gene, J gene, V gene, clone size, CDR3 DNA, CDR3 protein. The D gene is left open where the match is weak. A clone size is listed for some rows: how often the clone was seen (once, few, many), or a class if it is expanded.

NA,TRBJ2-5,TRBV7-2,NA,TGTGCCAGCAGCTTAGCGGGTCGGGCGGGGTGGGAAGAGACCCAGTACTTC,CASSLAGRAGWEETQYF
TRBD1,TRBJ2-5,TRBV20-1,NA,TGCAGTGCTAGAGATATCGGACAGGGTCGGGAGACCCAGTACTTC,CSARDIGQGRETQYF
NA,TRBJ2-2,TRBV19,few,TGTGCCGGTCGGGGGACGAACACCGGGGAGCTGTTTTTT,CAGRGTNTGELFF
TRBD1,TRBJ2-1,TRBV7-3,few,TGTGCCAGCAGTCTCACCGGGACAGGGTCCAATGAGCAGTTCTTC,CASSLTGTGSNEQFF
TRBD1,TRBJ1-1,TRBV7-2,many,TGTGCCAGCAGCTTGTCGACAGGGCTGAACACTGAAGCTTTCTTT,CASSLSTGLNTEAFF
TRBD1,TRBJ1-5,TRBV7-2,many,TGTGCCAGCAGCTCGCAGGGGGCGGGGGAGCCCCAGCATTTT,CASSSQGAGEPQHF
TRBD1,TRBJ1-4,TRBV4-1,few,TGCGCCAGCAGCCCTGGACAGGGCCCAACTAATGAAAAACTGTTTTTT,CASSPGQGPTNEKLFF
NA,TRBJ2-7,TRBV28,NA,TGTGCCAGCAGTTGGTCCGGACCAACCGAGCAGTACTTC,CASSWSGPTEQYF
NA,TRBJ1-1,TRBV29-1,many,TGCAGCGTTGGCAGGGGCACTGAAGCTTTCTTT,CSVGRGTEAFF
NA,TRBJ2-5,TRBV10-3,many,TGTGCCATCAGTGAAAGGGGCAAGGAGACCCAGTACTTC,CAISERGKETQYF
NA,TRBJ1-6,TRBV9,NA,TGTGCCAGCAGCCGACGGGTGCCTAATTCACCCCTCCACTTT,CASSRRVPNSPLHF
TRBD2,TRBJ2-3,TRBV29-1,few,TGCAGCGTCCGGCGGGAGGGGTTTTTTGATACGCAGTATTTT,CSVRREGFFDTQYF
NA,TRBJ2-2,TRBV20-1,NA,TGCAGTGCCCCTACCCAGGACACCGGGGAGCTGTTTTTT,CSAPTQDTGELFF
NA,TRBJ1-1,TRBV29-1,NA,TGCAGCGTTGAGCTGGGAGACACTGAAGCTTTCTTT,CSVELGDTEAFF
NA,TRBJ1-1,TRBV18,once,TGTGCCAGCTCACCAGTGGACACGATGAACACTGAAGCTTTCTTT,CASSPVDTMNTEAFF
NA,TRBJ2-3,TRBV21-1,NA,TGTGCCAGCAGACACAGGGATAGCACAGATACGCAGTATTTT,CASRHRDSTDTQYF
NA,TRBJ1-1,TRBV18,few,TGTGCCAGCTCACCGCATCTGGACATCCCGAACACTGAAGCTTTCTTT,CASSPHLDIPNTEAFF
NA,TRBJ2-2,TRBV20-1,NA,TGCAGTGCTAGTATGGCCCACACCGGGGAGCTGTTTTTT,CSASMAHTGELFF
NA,TRBJ1-2,TRBV6-5,NA,TGTGCCAGCAGTTACTCGGGCACCGCTAACTATGGCTACACCTTC,CASSYSGTANYGYTF
NA,TRBJ2-3,TRBV18,few,TGTGCCAGCTCCTCTACGGGACAAGCCCACGAGGATACGCAGTATTTT,CASSSTGQAHEDTQYF
NA,TRBJ2-3,TRBV6-2/TRBV6-3,NA,TGTGCCAGCAGCCCCCGACCCCATACGCAGTATTTT,CASSPRPHTQYF
TRBD2,TRBJ2-1,TRBV6-2/TRBV6-3,many,TGTGCCAGCAGTTATACTAGCGGGTCCTACAATGAGCAGTTCTTC,CASSYTSGSYNEQFF
NA,TRBJ1-4,TRBV5-1,NA,TGCGCCAGCAGCGCAAGGGACTCCCCGGCCGGTGAAAAACTGTTTTTT,CASSARDSPAGEKLFF
TRBD1,TRBJ2-7,TRBV27,NA,TGTGCCAGCAGTTCGGGACAGGGGTTAAGGGAGCAGTACTTC,CASSSGQGLREQYF
TRBD1,TRBJ1-1,TRBV5-1,NA,TGCGCCAGCAGCTTGGTTACAGGGGTGGACACTGAAGCTTTCTTT,CASSLVTGVDTEAFF
TRBD1,TRBJ2-1,TRBV7-2,NA,TGTGCCAGCAGCCGTAAGACAGGGGGTATTTCCTACAATGAGCAGTTCTTC,CASSRKTGGISYNEQFF
NA,TRBJ2-1,TRBV4-3,few,TGCGCCAGCAGCCTCAACCCCGGGAGACTAGTGGGCAATGAGCAGTTCTTC,CASSLNPGRLVGNEQFF
TRBD1,TRBJ2-3,TRBV12-3/TRBV12-4,many,TGTGCCAGCAGTCCCGGGACAGGGGAAACGGATACGCAGTATTTT,CASSPGTGETDTQYF
TRBD1,TRBJ2-1,TRBV7-9,few,TGTGCCAGCAGCTTAGTGGGACAGGGGGAACACAATGAGCAGTTCTTC,CASSLVGQGEHNEQFF
NA,TRBJ2-3,TRBV7-8,NA,TGTGCCAGCAGCTTCCGACAGAGATCTAGCACAGATACGCAGTATTTT,CASSFRQRSSTDTQYF
NA,TRBJ2-7,TRBV6-5,many,TGTGCCAGCAATTACTTCCCTGGGACCACCTACGAGCAGTACTTC,CASNYFPGTTYEQYF
TRBD1,TRBJ1-2,TRBV29-1,NA,TGCAGCGTCAATAACAGGGGGCGTAACTATGGCTACACCTTC,CSVNNRGRNYGYTF
NA,TRBJ2-2,TRBV28,many,TGTGCCAGCATCCAGGGGGGGGAAAACACCGGGGAGCTGTTTTTT,CASIQGGENTGELFF
TRBD2,TRBJ2-7,TRBV12-3/TRBV12-4,few,TGTGCCAGCAGTTCCGGGACTAGCGCGCGCTCCTACGAGCAGTACTTC,CASSSGTSARSYEQYF
NA,TRBJ2-4,TRBV5-1,many,TGCGCCAGCAGCTTGGCTCGGCCTGGGAGCATTCAGTACTTC,CASSLARPGSIQYF
NA,TRBJ1-2,TRBV30,few,TGTGCCTGGAAGTCCAACAGGGAGTACGATGGCTACACCTTC,CAWKSNREYDGYTF
NA,TRBJ1-1,TRBV4-3,many,TGCGCCAGCAGCCAAGACACTGAAGCTTTCTTT,CASSQDTEAFF
TRBD1,TRBJ1-1,TRBV7-9,few,TGTGCCAGCAGCTTAGGGACAGGGGGCTTTGGGACTGAAGCTTTCTTT,CASSLGTGGFGTEAFF
NA,TRBJ2-6,TRBV12-3/TRBV12-4,few,TGTACCAGCAGTCCCCGCGGACAGCTTTTGTACGGGGCCAACGTCCTGACTTTC,CTSSPRGQLLYGANVLTF
TRBD1,TRBJ2-5,TRBV5-1,NA,TGCGCCAGCAGCCGACAGGGGTCTATCCAAGAGACCCAGTACTTC,CASSRQGSIQETQYF
NA,TRBJ2-1,TRBV20-1,NA,TGCAGTGCTAGAAGTTGGGGCTCTCAAAACAATGAGCAGTTCTTC,CSARSWGSQNNEQFF
NA,TRBJ2-1,TRBV28,NA,TGTGCCAGCAGTCCCGAGGTGGGTGATGAGCAGTTCTTC,CASSPEVGDEQFF
NA,TRBJ1-2,TRBV12-3/TRBV12-4,few,TGTGCCAGCAGCTTGCCGGGACACTCAGACTCTAACTATGGCTACACCTTC,CASSLPGHSDSNYGYTF
NA,TRBJ2-1,TRBV9,few,TGTGCCAGCAGTCCCCAAGGGTACGGCGAGCAGTTCTTC,CASSPQGYGEQFF
NA,TRBJ2-1,TRBV6-2/TRBV6-3,NA,TGTGCCAGCAGTTACTCTGTGCAAAAGGGAAACAATGAGCAGTTCTTC,CASSYSVQKGNNEQFF
NA,TRBJ1-6,TRBV4-3,NA,TGCGCCAGCAGCCAAGATCCGCAGGGTAGGGATTCACCCCTCCACTTT,CASSQDPQGRDSPLHF
TRBD1,TRBJ1-1,TRBV28,NA,TGTGCCAGCAGTTTGTCGCCGACAGGGGAGGAGACTGAAGCTTTCTTT,CASSLSPTGEETEAFF
NA,TRBJ1-4,TRBV30,NA,TGTGCCTGGAGTGTCATGTTGACTAATGAAAAACTGTTTTTT,CAWSVMLTNEKLFF
TRBD1,TRBJ1-1,TRBV20-1,many,TGCAGTGCTAACCGGGACAGGGCCACTGAAGCTTTCTTT,CSANRDRATEAFF
TRBD1,TRBJ2-1,TRBV28,few,TGTGCCAGCAGTTTGGTGTCAGGGGGCACCTATGAGCAGTTCTTC,CASSLVSGGTYEQFF
NA,TRBJ2-6,TRBV24-1,few,TGTGCCACCAGTGCGAGGGTGACTGGGGCCAACGTCCTGACTTTC,CATSARVTGANVLTF
NA,TRBJ2-5,TRBV29-1,NA,TGCAGCGTCCGGGGGCCTGGGGGGAACGAGACCCAGTACTTC,CSVRGPGGNETQYF
NA,TRBJ1-2,TRBV12-3/TRBV12-4,NA,TGTGCCAGCAGTTTAGGGTTGCGGCTTACCTTC,CASSLGLRLTF
TRBD2,TRBJ2-1,TRBV28,few,TGTGCCAGCAGTTTTTCGTTTGGGACTAGCTCCTACAATGAGCAGTTCTTC,CASSFSFGTSSYNEQFF
TRBD2,TRBJ2-5,TRBV5-1,many,TGCGCCAGCAGCGGGACTAGCGCACGGACCCAAGAGACCCAGTACTTC,CASSGTSARTQETQYF